A selection of T cell receptor beta chains follows, all from one sample in a study of technical replicates of blood from a few donors. Assay used: immunoSEQ multiplex PCR; TCRdb lists only in-frame clones, some missing. The data show approximately 81,000 clones, 90% to 97% seen once. Input material: T cells isolated from PBMCs. These receptors were taken from a human donor in good health. Both conserved end residues are part of each CDR3.

cdr3_length	v_call	j_call	cdr3_aa
13	TRBV5-1	TRBJ2-5	CASSLSEQETQYF
15	TRBV25-1	TRBJ2-7	CASSIRTGGVYEQYF
15	TRBV4-2	TRBJ2-7	CASSIRAGATYEQYF
12	TRBV4-1	TRBJ2-2	CASSRGTGELFF
15	TRBV6-6	TRBJ2-1	CASRYWDRNLNEQFF
17	TRBV14	TRBJ2-2	CASSQDGTSGFTGELFF
13	TRBV6-1	TRBJ1-1	CASSERGRTEAFF
15	TRBV13	TRBJ2-1	CASSRQGLLYNEQFF
13	TRBV2	TRBJ1-6	CASIRTGDSPLHF
14	TRBV29-1	TRBJ2-5	CSVAARLIQETQYF
15	TRBV7-9	TRBJ2-7	CASSLVGGKPYEQYF
13	TRBV7-6	TRBJ2-7	CASSLNIDYEQYF
16	TRBV4-1	TRBJ2-1	CASSQVETSRDNEQFF
17	TRBV27	TRBJ2-3	CASSLSFWREGTDTQYF
17	TRBV5-1	TRBJ2-1	CASSLKDYQLRGNEQFF
14	TRBV4-1	TRBJ1-1	CASSLLGGNTEAFF
16	TRBV19	TRBJ2-2	CASSVAGGPPTGELFF
13	TRBV28	TRBJ1-5	CASTRLASQPQHF
14	TRBV30	TRBJ1-5	CAWSAGQTNQPQHF
12	TRBV29-1	TRBJ1-1	CSVDRANTEAFF
13	TRBV7-6	TRBJ1-2	CASSEGGLDGYTF
14	TRBV6-5	TRBJ2-7	CASTGGRASYEQYF
13	TRBV10-3	TRBJ1-2	CAIRRDRGDGYTF
16	TRBV11-2	TRBJ1-2	CASSLVRVGHPSGYTF
17	TRBV7-3	TRBJ1-3	CASSFPGGGPSGNTIYF
14	TRBV11-2	TRBJ2-7	CASSLERAGNEQYF
15	TRBV4-1	TRBJ2-2	CASSRAKINTGELFF
15	TRBV7-8	TRBJ2-1	CASSKTSGGASEQFF
15	TRBV5-1	TRBJ2-5	CASSLGQGASETQYF
14	TRBV30	TRBJ1-6	CAWSVEVLVSPLHF
12	TRBV27	TRBJ1-1	CASRTGGTEAFF
15	TRBV19	TRBJ1-4	CASSIILGVGEKLFF
14	TRBV2	TRBJ1-1	CASSEQGRGVEAFF
14	TRBV2	TRBJ1-1	CASSAGGEWTEAFF
14	TRBV6-4	TRBJ2-1	CASSDSRRVGEQFF
16	TRBV9	TRBJ2-3	CASSPPGLAGPDTQYF
16	TRBV4-1	TRBJ2-1	CASSQGRAGGYNEQFF
17	TRBV7-9	TRBJ1-5	CASSLNVGGDGSQPQHF
11	TRBV30	TRBJ2-3	CAWSVGGTQYF
13	TRBV6-1	TRBJ1-4	CATWTVPNEKLFF
14	TRBV5-5	TRBJ1-1	CASSRGQTNTEAFF
13	TRBV6-5	TRBJ2-1	CASSSGAGNEQFF
14	TRBV7-9	TRBJ2-7	CASSRNKQGGEQYF
20	TRBV2	TRBJ2-3	CASSEDFGTVIGVSTDTQYF
16	TRBV4-1	TRBJ2-7	CASSQGQGLPSYEQYF
15	TRBV27	TRBJ2-7	CASSLVRGLSYEQYF
16	TRBV30	TRBJ1-5	CAWSANTGVRNQPQHF
16	TRBV29-1	TRBJ1-1	CSVVGGGWRLNTEAFF